The TCR beta chain described here comes from a study of blood T cells in healthy people across ages. This clonotype was observed a few times. A sample-barcoded 5' primer and a J-beta primer mix were used in a second PCR of roughly 6 to 11 cycles. TCRdb passed the 5' RACE reads through MiXCR, listing each CDR3 protein once. The data show around 1,000,000 distinct CDR3 sequences, with 20% to 25% seen just once and approximately 0.75% held by the top ten. The data also belong to a second study, concerning T cells of mothers and their children.

Sequencing used blood. The receptor was isolated from a girl aged 2 to 10 in good health.

CDR3 region: CASSSRGDGGELFF. CDR3 nucleotide sequence: TGTGCCAGCAGCTCCCGGGGGGACGGCGGGGAGCTGTTTTTT. This chain uses TRBV7-8 with TRBJ2-2, with TRBD2 identical over 7 bases. V trimming: 4 bases; J trimming: 7 bases; junction bases outside the gene matches: 6. This CDR3 is 14 amino acids long. Germline assignment: CDR1 SGHVS and CDR2 FQNEAQ.